The clone carrying this TCR beta chain was observed a single time. Its antigen is undetermined. Trimming stripped 2 bases from V and 4 bases from J, with 12 bases between. Germline loops: CDR1 MNHEY, CDR2 SVGAGI. The CDR3 extends over 15 amino acids. This specimen belongs to a study of cytomegalovirus exposure and HLA in healthy donors. The repertoire was sequenced with immunoSEQ multiplex PCR; TCRdb's copy has only in-frame clones and lacks some. The table lists roughly 280,000 clones, 80% to 90% of them singletons. Notes on the study in general: There were a few CMV-associated chains whose specificity for CMV antigens was confirmed in vitro. The study listed roughly 160 cytomegalovirus-associated TCR beta chains. Reports showed the classifier diagnosing cytomegalovirus status with high specificity and sensitivity.

Sequenced sample: PBMCs. This chain uses TRBV6-5 with TRBJ1-5, with no clear D. The receptor was derived from a young woman in good health and CMV-seronegative. CDR3 in DNA: TGTGCCAGCAGTTACGGGAGACCGATAAATCAGCCCCAGCATTTT. It encodes CASSYGRPINQPQHF.